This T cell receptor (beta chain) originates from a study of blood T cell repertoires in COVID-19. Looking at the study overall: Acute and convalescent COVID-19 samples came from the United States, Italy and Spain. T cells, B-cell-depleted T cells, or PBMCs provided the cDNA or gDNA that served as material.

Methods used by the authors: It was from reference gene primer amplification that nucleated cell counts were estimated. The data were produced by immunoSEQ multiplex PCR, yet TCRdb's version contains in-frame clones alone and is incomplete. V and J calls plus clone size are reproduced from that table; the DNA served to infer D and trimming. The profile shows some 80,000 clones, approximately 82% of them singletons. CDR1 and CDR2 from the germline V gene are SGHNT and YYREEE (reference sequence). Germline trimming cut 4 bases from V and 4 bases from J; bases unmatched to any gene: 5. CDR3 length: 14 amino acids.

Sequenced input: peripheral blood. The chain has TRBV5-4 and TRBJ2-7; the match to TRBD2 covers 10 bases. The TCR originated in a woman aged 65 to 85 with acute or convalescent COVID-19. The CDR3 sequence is CASSLQREGYEQYF. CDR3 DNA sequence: TGTGCCAGCAGCCTGCAGCGGGAGGGTTACGAGCAGTACTTC.